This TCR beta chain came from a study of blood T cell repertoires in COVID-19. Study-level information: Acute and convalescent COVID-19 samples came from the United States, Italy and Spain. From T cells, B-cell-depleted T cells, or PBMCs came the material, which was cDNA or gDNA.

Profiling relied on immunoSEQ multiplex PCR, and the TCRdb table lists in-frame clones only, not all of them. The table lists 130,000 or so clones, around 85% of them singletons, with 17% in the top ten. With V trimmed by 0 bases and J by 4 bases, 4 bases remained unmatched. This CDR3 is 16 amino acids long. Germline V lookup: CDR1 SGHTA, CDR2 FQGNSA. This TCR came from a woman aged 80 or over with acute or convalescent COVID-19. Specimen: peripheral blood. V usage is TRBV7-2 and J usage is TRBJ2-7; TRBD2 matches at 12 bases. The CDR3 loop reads CASSLATSGGFYEQYF. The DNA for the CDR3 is TGTGCCAGCAGCTTAGCCACTAGCGGGGGGTTTTACGAGCAGTACTTC.